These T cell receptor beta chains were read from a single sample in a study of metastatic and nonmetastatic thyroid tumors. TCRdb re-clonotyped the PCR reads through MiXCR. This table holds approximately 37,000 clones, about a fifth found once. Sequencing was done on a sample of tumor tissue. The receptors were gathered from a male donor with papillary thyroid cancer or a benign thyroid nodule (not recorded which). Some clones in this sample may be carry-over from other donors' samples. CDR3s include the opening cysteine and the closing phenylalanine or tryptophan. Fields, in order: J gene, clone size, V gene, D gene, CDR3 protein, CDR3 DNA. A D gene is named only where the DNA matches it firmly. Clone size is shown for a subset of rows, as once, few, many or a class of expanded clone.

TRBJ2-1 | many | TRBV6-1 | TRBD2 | CASGRLAGGSHEQFF | TGTGCCAGCGGGAGACTAGCGGGAGGTTCCCATGAGCAGTTCTTC
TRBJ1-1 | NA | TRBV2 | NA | CASCTGGLSTEAFF | TGTGCCAGCTGTACAGGAGGACTAAGCACTGAAGCTTTCTTT
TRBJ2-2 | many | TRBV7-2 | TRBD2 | CASRRLAGTGELFF | TGTGCCAGCAGAAGACTAGCGGGAACCGGGGAGCTGTTTTTT
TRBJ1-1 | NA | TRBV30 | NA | CAWRYMNTEAFF | TGCGCCTGGAGATACATGAACACTGAAGCTTTCTTT
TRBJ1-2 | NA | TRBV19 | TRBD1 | CASSIPRWGQDYGYTF | TGTGCCAGTAGTATCCCGCGGTGGGGACAGGACTATGGCTACACCTTC
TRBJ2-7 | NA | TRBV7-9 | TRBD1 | CASSLGTGDYYQYF | TGTGCCAGCAGCTTGGGGACAGGAGACTACTATCAGTACTTC
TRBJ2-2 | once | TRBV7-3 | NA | CASSLRFLGFANTGELFF | TGTGCCAGCAGCTTAAGATTCCTGGGTTTCGCGAACACCGGGGAGCTGTTTTTT
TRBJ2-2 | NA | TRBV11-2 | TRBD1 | CASSSYVTGGGGELFF | TGTGCCAGCAGCTCCTACGTTACAGGGGGTGGCGGGGAGCTGTTTTTT
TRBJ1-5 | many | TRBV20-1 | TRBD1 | CSAAGGRGIGQPQHF | TGCAGTGCGGCAGGGGGCAGAGGTATCGGACAGCCCCAGCATTTT
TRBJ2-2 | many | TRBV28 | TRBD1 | CASSPRGPGELFF | TGTGCCAGCAGCCCTAGGGGGCCCGGGGAGCTGTTTTTT
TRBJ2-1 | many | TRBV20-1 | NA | CSAREPKKGSFDNEQFF | TGCAGTGCTAGAGAGCCAAAGAAGGGGAGCTTCGACAATGAGCAGTTCTTC
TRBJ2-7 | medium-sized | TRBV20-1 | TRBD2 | CSVRTGLAASYEQYF | TGCAGTGTTAGGACGGGGCTAGCGGCCTCCTACGAGCAGTACTTC
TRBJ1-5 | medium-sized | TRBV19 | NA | CASSMFSVQPQHF | TGTGCCAGTAGTATGTTTTCGGTTCAGCCCCAGCATTTT
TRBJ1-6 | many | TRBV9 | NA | CASSPGAGFSYNSPLHF | TGTGCCAGCAGCCCCGGGGCAGGGTTCTCCTATAATTCACCCCTCCACTTT
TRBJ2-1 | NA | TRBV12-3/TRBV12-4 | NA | CASSYVVSGRSYNEQFF | TGTGCCAGCAGTTACGTTGTAAGCGGGCGTTCCTACAATGAGCAGTTCTTC
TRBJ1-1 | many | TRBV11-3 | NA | CASSFRGSTEAFF | TGTGCCAGCAGCTTCCGGGGTAGCACTGAAGCTTTCTTT
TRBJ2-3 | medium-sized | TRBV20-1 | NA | CSVCGAYTDTQYF | TGCAGTGTGTGCGGGGCTTACACAGATACGCAGTATTTT
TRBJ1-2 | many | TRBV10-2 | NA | CASSYIRDLGHGYTF | TGCGCCAGCAGTTATATCCGGGACTTGGGTCATGGCTACACCTTC
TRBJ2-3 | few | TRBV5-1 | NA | CASSEDSTDTQYF | TGCGCCAGCAGCGAGGATAGCACAGATACGCAGTATTTT
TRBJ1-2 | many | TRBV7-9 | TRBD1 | CASSYGQGAQGYTF | TGTGCCAGCAGTTACGGACAGGGGGCGCAGGGCTACACCTTC
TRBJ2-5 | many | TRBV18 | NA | CASSPDRKETQYF | TGTGCCAGCTCACCTGACAGGAAAGAGACCCAGTACTTC
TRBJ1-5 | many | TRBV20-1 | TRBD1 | CSARDHKTGGNQPQHF | TGCAGTGCTAGAGATCACAAGACAGGGGGCAATCAGCCCCAGCATTTT
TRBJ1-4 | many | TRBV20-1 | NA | CSARPGISNEKLFF | TGCAGTGCTAGACCAGGGATCAGTAATGAAAAACTGTTTTTT
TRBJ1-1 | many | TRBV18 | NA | CASSPKDTEAFF | TGTGCCAGCTCACCTAAGGACACTGAAGCTTTCTTT
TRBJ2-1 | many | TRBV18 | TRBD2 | CASSPDGLAGDPQFF | TGTGCCAGCTCACCGGACGGACTAGCGGGAGACCCGCAGTTCTTC
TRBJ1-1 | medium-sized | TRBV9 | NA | CASSVDGREAFF | TGTGCCAGCAGCGTAGATGGCAGGGAAGCTTTCTTT
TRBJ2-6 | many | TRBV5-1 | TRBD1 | CASSPSGQGLWANVLTF | TGCGCCAGCAGCCCATCCGGACAGGGTCTTTGGGCCAACGTCCTGACTTTC
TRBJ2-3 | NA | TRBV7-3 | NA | CASSLAGLGADTQYF | TGTGCCAGCAGCTTAGCGGGGCTGGGTGCAGATACGCAGTATTTT
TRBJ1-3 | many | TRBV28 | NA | CASSSPTDTIYF | TGTGCCAGCAGTTCACCGACGGACACCATATATTTT
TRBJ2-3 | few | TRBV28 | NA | CASSFTRSDTQYF | TGTGCCAGCAGTTTCACTAGGTCAGATACGCAGTATTTT
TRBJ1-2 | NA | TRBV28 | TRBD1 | CASSPTTGGIYGYTF | TGTGCCAGCAGTCCGACGACAGGGGGGATCTATGGCTACACCTTC
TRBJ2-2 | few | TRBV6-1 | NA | CASRLHVTTVELFF | TGTGCCAGCAGACTCCACGTGACCACCGTGGAGCTGTTTTTT
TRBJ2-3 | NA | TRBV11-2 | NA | CASSLGAQISTYTQYF | TGTGCCAGCAGCTTGGGGGCGCAGATATCCACATATACGCAGTATTTT